This TCR beta chain originates from a study of cytomegalovirus exposure and HLA in healthy donors. In the study overall: According to later analysis, the same platform produced the approximately 130 validation and several hundred first-cohort repertoires. Whole-study results and caveats: Rare TCR sequences dominated, though some public TCRs recurred in many donors. The study labeled 170 or so TCR beta chains cytomegalovirus-associated.

Donors were drawn from the roughly 130-subject validation cohort, separate from the approximately 680-subject first cohort. Sequencing used immunoSEQ multiplex PCR; TCRdb keeps in-frame clones, though not all of them. The profile shows 150,000 to 200,000 clones, more than 70% of them singletons. As for this clone: The antigen is unknown.

The ends lost 7 bases at V and 2 bases at J; junction bases unmatched: 18. CDR1 and CDR2 from the germline V gene are GTSNPN and SVGIG (reference sequence). The CDR3 covers 17 residues. The sequence derives from a man in his thirties or forties in good health and CMV-seropositive. Input material: PBMCs. The rearrangement joins TRBV30 to TRBJ2-3, with 7 bases lining up with TRBD2. In DNA form, the CDR3 reads TGTGCCTACACCGGGCTACTAGCGCCCGACCCCACAGATACGCAGTATTTT. This gives the protein CAYTGLLAPDPTDTQYF.